This T cell receptor (beta chain) was sequenced in a study of PD-L1 blockade in urothelial cancer. Turning to the study itself: T cell content in blood samples showed a median of about 150,000.

Assay used: immunoSEQ multiplex PCR; TCRdb lists only in-frame clones, some missing. The data show fewer than 45,000 clones, with roughly 80% seen just once and approximately 3.5% held by the top ten. The cohort comprised individuals with locally advanced or metastatic urothelial carcinoma. The source of this sequence is a man aged 65 to 79 with urothelial cancer. The source material was PBMCs, sampled around atezolizumab (anti-PD-L1) treatment.

CDR3 coding DNA: TGTGCCAGCAGCCCCCCGGGGGGCACTGAAGCTTTCTTT. Translated: CASSPPGGTEAFF. This rearrangement joins TRBV6-5 to TRBJ1-1; TRBD1 is a possible D gene (5 bases). Germline V gives CDR1 MNHEY, CDR2 SVGAGI. With 6 bases removed from V and 4 bases from J, the gap between germline ends came to 12 bases. The CDR3 length is 13 residues.